Ten or more counts support the clone carrying this T cell receptor beta chain. Its antigen is as yet unknown. A CD8+CD4-CCR7+CD45RA+ gate was used to sort naive CD8 T cells. The data stem from a study of molecular identifiers for immune sequencing clone quantification. Study-level results: Clones above 20 RNA copies contained over 98% of effector molecules but under 1% of naive ones.

The ends lost 5 bases at V and 3 bases at J; junction bases unmatched: 13. CDR3 size: 16 residues. From germline, CDR1 is MNHEY and CDR2 SMNVEV (reference sequence). Methods described previously were used for bulk TCR libraries, and listed TCR primers were applied. TCRdb re-derived calls from the PCR reads in MiXCR, one entry per CDR3 protein. The data contain 97,000 or so distinct CDR3 sequences, 24% of them singletons. The rearrangement uses TRBV27 and TRBJ2-7; 7 bases fit TRBD1. The material sequenced was naive CD8+ T cells from blood, with Jurkat cell RNA spiked in. Subset noted: FACS-sorted CD8+CD4-CCR7+CD45RA+ naive T cells. The clonotype was recovered from a human donor in good health. Some libraries in this study had Jurkat cell RNA spiked in. CDR3 in amino acids: CASSTRRQGPGYEQYF. In DNA, the CDR3 is TGTGCCAGCAGTACAAGAAGACAGGGCCCGGGCTACGAGCAGTACTTC.